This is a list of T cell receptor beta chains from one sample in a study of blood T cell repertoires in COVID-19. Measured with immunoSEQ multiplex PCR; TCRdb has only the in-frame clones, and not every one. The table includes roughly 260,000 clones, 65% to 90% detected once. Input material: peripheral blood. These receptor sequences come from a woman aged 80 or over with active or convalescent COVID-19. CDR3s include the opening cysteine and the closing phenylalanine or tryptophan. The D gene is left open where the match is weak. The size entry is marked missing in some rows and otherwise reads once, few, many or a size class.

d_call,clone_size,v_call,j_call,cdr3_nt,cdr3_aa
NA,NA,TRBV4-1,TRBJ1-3,TGCGCCAGCAGCCAAGAAGTGGTAGCCCTCGGAAACACCATATATTTT,CASSQEVVALGNTIYF
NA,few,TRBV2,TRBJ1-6,TGTGCCAGCAGCGCGGACGGAGGGCCCGCTAATTCACCCCTCCACTTT,CASSADGGPANSPLHF
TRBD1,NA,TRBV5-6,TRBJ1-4,TGTGCCAGCAGCAGAATCAGGGGGACTAATGAAAAACTGTTTTTT,CASSRIRGTNEKLFF
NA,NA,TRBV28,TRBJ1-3,TGTGCCAGCAGCCAACAGGGAAGAGGGACTGGAAACACCATATATTTT,CASSQQGRGTGNTIYF
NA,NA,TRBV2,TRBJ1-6,TGTGCCAGCAGGGGGGAAAGGGGGCCCCTCCACTTT,CASRGERGPLHF
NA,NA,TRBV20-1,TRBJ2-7,TGCAGTGCTAGTTTGGCAGGTGTCTCCTACGAGCAGTACTTC,CSASLAGVSYEQYF
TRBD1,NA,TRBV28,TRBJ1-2,TGTGCCAGCAGTTCCTACAGGGGAATAGCGCTAAACTATGGCTACACCTTC,CASSSYRGIALNYGYTF
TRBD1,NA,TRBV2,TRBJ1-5,TGTGCCAGCAGTGAGGGGGACAGGATCAATCAGCCCCAGCATTTT,CASSEGDRINQPQHF
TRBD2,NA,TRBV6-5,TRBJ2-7,TGTGCCAGCAGAGGGACTAGCGGGACCCGGCAGTACTTC,CASRGTSGTRQYF
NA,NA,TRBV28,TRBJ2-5,TGTGCCAGCAGTCCCCTGGCGGGGGCTTTCCAAGAGACCCAGTACTTC,CASSPLAGAFQETQYF
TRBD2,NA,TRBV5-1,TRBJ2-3,TGCGCCAGCAGCTATGCGCGACTAGCGGACACAGATACGCAGTATTTT,CASSYARLADTDTQYF
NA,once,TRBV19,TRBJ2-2,TGTGCCAGCAAGACGGGGGATAGAGTGAACACCGGGGAGCTGTTTTTT,CASKTGDRVNTGELFF
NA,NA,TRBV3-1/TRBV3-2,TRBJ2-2,TGTGCCAGCAGCCAAGATCCCCGGACTCTATACACCGGGGAGCTGTTTTTT,CASSQDPRTLYTGELFF
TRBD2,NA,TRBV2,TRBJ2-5,TGTGCCAGCGACGAAAGACGGGGGGGCCGGGAGACCCAGTACTTC,CASDERRGGRETQYF
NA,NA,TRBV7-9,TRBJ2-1,TGTGCCAGCAGCTTAGACGGGGTCATGTCGGAGCAGTTCTTC,CASSLDGVMSEQFF
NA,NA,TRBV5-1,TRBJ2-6,TGCGCCAGCAGCTCGATTCCTCGGACAGCCTCTGGGGCCAACGTCCTGACTTTC,CASSSIPRTASGANVLTF
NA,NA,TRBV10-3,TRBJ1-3,TGTGCCATCAGTGAGGTCCAGGGACAATCCTCTGGAAACACCATATATTTT,CAISEVQGQSSGNTIYF
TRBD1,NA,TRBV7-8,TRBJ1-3,TGTGCCAGCAGCCTGGGGACAGGCTCTGGAAACACCATATATTTT,CASSLGTGSGNTIYF
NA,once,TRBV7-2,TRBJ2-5,TGTGCCAGCAGCCTACAGGGCCGCGTTCTTGGTCAGTACTTC,CASSLQGRVLGQYF
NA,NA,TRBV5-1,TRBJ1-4,TGCGCCAGCAGCTCGGACTTTGCAACTAATGAAAAACTGTTTTTT,CASSSDFATNEKLFF
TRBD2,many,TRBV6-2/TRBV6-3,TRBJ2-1,TGTGCCAGCAGCCTAGGACGGGGGAGGGATTACAATGAGCAGTTCTTC,CASSLGRGRDYNEQFF
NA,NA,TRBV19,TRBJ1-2,TGTGCCAGCCGCTCGAAGGGGCGCGCGGATGGCTACACCTTC,CASRSKGRADGYTF
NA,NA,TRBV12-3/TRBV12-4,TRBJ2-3,TGTGCCAGCAGGCTAACCCACACAGATACGCAGTATTTT,CASRLTHTDTQYF
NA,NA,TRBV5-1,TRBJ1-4,TGCGCCAGCAGCTTGGAACTTGGAGGGGAGGGAAAACTGTTTTTT,CASSLELGGEGKLFF
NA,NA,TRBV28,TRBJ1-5,TGTGCCAGCACTAATCGCGGGGCAGGACAGCCCCAGCATTTT,CASTNRGAGQPQHF
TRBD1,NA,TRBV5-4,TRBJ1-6,TGTGCCAGCAGCTTGGACAGGGGGCGTTATTCACCCCTCCACTTT,CASSLDRGRYSPLHF
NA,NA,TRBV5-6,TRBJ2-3,TGTGCCAGCAGCTTGAGGTACGCGGGGCGGCGGTATTTT,CASSLRYAGRRYF
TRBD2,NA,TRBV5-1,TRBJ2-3,TGCGCCAGCTGGGAGCGGGCGGGGGGGCCAGATACGCAGTATTTT,CASWERAGGPDTQYF
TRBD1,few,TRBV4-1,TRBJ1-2,TGCGCCAGCAGCCAAGAACGCAGGGGGGCTTATGGCTACACCTTC,CASSQERRGAYGYTF
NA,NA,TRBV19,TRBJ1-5,TGTGCCAGTAAGGACAGTCCAAATAGCAATCAGCCCCAGCATTTT,CASKDSPNSNQPQHF
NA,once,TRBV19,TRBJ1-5,TGTGCCAGTAGTTCGGGTCTCAATCAGCCCCAGCATTTT,CASSSGLNQPQHF
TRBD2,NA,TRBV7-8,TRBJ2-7,TGTGCCAGCACCCCCCTGATGAGTAGCGGGAGTGGTGGGTACGAGCAGTACTTC,CASTPLMSSGSGGYEQYF
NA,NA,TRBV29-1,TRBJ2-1,TGCAGCGTACTAGGGGGATCCAATGAGCAGTTCTTC,CSVLGGSNEQFF
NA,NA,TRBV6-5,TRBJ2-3,TGTGCCAGCAGTTACTTCCAAGCGGCTACAGATACGCAGTATTTT,CASSYFQAATDTQYF
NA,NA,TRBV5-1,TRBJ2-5,TGCGCCAGCAGCCTGGGGGCTGGGGCGGGACGGGAGACCCAGTACTTC,CASSLGAGAGRETQYF
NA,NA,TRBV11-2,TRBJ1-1,TGTGCCAGCAGCTTAGGAAGCGGAGACACTGAAGCTTTCTTT,CASSLGSGDTEAFF
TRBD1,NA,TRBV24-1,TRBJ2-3,TGTGCCACCAGTGATTTGTCCGGGACAGGGGAGGTAACAGATACGCAGTATTTT,CATSDLSGTGEVTDTQYF
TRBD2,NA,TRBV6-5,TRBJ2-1,TGTGCCAGCATGCGCGCCGGGACTACCTACAATGAGCAGTTCTTC,CASMRAGTTYNEQFF
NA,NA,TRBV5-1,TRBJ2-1,TGCGCCAGCAGCTTGTCGGCTAGCAATGAGCAGTTCTTC,CASSLSASNEQFF
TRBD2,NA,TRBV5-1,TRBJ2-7,TGCGCCAGCAGCTACGGACTAGCGGGAGGGCCCCACGAGCAGTACTTC,CASSYGLAGGPHEQYF
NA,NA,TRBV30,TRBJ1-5,TGTGCCTGGAGCCTTAAGCGGCCTGGGCCCCAGCATTTT,CAWSLKRPGPQHF
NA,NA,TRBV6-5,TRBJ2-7,TGTGCCAGCTGGTTGGGGGGGGCTGGCGAGCAGTACTTC,CASWLGGAGEQYF
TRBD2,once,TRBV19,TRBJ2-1,TGTGCCAGTAGTCTCCGAATGGGACTAGCAAGTGGCGATGAGCAGTTCTTC,CASSLRMGLASGDEQFF
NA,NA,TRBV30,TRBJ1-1,TGTGCCTGGAGTGTCGGGGGAGGGAGCACTGAAGCTTTCTTT,CAWSVGGGSTEAFF
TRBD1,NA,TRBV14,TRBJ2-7,TGTGCCAGCAGCGAGGACAGGGGAGATATTGACGAGCAGTACTTC,CASSEDRGDIDEQYF
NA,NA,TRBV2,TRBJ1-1,TGTGCCAGCAGTTTGGGGGGGGTGAACACTGAAGCTTTCTTT,CASSLGGVNTEAFF
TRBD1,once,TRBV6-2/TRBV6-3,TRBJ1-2,TGTGCCAGCAGTTACAGCGGGACAGGGCGGAACTATGGCTACACCTTC,CASSYSGTGRNYGYTF
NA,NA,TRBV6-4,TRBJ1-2,TGTGCCAGCAGTGAGGCGAGGACCGGCTCGGGGGGCTACACCTTC,CASSEARTGSGGYTF
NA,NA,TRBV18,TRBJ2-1,TGTGCCAGCTCTCAAACCGGTGAACAGTCCTACAATGAGCAGTTCTTC,CASSQTGEQSYNEQFF